This T cell receptor (beta chain) is from a study of cytomegalovirus exposure and HLA in healthy donors. Primers for the PCR totalled 60 Vbeta and 13 Jbeta. Repertoires were generated with immunoSEQ multiplex PCR, while TCRdb's copy carries only in-frame clones and drops some. Here the sample spans about 100,000 clones, about 74% being singletons. Study findings and constraints: Association of a missense DCLRE1C variant with TCR beta V- and J-gene trimming was reported in a later analysis.

Germline V gene data show CDR1 as SNHLY and CDR2 as FYNNEI. The length of the CDR3 is 13 residues. Trimming stripped 6 bases from V and 4 bases from J, with 13 bases between. This clone was counted a few times. The target antigen is unknown. The chain couples TRBV2 to TRBJ2-7; perhaps TRBD2 as D (6 bases). The sample comprised PBMCs. This TCR was recovered from a female donor in good health and CMV-seropositive. The CDR3 region is CASSLLGGYEQYF. The CDR3 region has the DNA TGTGCCAGCAGCTTATTGGGAGGATACGAGCAGTACTTC.